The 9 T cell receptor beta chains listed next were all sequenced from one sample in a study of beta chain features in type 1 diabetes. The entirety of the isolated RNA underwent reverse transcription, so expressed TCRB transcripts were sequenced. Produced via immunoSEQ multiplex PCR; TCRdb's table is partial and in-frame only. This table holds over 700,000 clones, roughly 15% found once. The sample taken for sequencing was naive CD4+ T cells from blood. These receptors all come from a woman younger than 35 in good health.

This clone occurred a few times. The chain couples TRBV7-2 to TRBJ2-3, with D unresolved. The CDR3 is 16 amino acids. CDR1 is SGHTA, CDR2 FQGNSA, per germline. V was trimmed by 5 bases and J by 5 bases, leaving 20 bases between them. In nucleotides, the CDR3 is TGTGCCAGCAGCCCGACCCCTTTTTCACGTCTAGATACGCAGTATTTT. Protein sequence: CASSPTPFSRLDTQYF. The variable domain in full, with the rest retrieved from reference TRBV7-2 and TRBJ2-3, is GAGVSQSPSNKVTEKGKDVELRCDPISGHTALYWYRQSLGQGLEFLIYFQGNSAPDKSGLPSDRFSAERTGGSVSTLTIQRTQQEDSAVYLCASSPTPFSRLDTQYFGPGTRLTVL.

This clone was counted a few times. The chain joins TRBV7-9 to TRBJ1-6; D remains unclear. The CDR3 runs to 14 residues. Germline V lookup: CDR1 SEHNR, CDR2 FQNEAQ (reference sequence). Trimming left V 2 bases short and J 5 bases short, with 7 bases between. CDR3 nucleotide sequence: TGTGCCAGCAGCTTACTGGGGAATAATTCACCCCTCCACTTT. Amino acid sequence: CASSLLGNNSPLHF.

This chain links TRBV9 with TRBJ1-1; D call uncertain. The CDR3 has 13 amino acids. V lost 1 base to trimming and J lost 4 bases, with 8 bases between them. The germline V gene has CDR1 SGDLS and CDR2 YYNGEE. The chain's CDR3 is CASSVQEGTEAFF. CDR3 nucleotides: TGTGCCAGCAGCGTACAGGAAGGCACTGAAGCTTTCTTT.

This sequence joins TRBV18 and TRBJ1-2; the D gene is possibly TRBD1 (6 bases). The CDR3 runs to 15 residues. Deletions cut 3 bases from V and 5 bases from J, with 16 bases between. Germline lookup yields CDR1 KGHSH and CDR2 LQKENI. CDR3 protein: CASSPSRGTRYGYTF. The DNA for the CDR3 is TGTGCCAGCTCACCTTCACGAGGGACAAGATATGGCTACACCTTC.

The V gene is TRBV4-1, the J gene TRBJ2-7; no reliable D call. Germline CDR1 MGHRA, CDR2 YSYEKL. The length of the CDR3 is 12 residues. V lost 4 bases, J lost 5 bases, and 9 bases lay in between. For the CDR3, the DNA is TGCGCCAGCAGCCCCAGTACGGACGAGCAGTACTTC. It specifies CASSPSTDEQYF.

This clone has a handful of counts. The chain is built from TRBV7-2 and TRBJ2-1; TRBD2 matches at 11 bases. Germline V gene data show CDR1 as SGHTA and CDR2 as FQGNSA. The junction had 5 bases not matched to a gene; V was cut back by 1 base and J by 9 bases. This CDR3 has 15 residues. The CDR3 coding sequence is TGTGCCAGCAGCTTAGTGACTAGCGGGATCGGTGAGCAGTTCTTC. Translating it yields CASSLVTSGIGEQFF.

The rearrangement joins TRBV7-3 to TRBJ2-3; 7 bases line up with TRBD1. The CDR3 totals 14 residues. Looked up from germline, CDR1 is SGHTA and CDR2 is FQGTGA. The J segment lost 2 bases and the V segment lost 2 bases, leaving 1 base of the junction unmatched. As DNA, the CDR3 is TGTGCCAGCAGCTTAGACAGGGCCACAGATACGCAGTATTTT. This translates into CASSLDRATDTQYF.

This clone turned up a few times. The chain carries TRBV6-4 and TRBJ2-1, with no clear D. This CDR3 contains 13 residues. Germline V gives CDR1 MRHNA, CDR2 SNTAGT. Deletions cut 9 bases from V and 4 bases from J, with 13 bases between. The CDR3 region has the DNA TGTGCCAGACGACGAACAGAGTACAATGAGCAGTTCTTC. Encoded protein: CARRRTEYNEQFF.

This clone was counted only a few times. This chain's CDR3 is CSVEDPATGGSGEQYF. CDR3 DNA: TGCAGCGTTGAAGATCCCGCGACAGGGGGCTCTGGCGAGCAGTACTTC. V usage is TRBV29-1 and J usage is TRBJ2-5, with TRBD1 matching 10 bases. TRBJ2-7 matches the DNA end more closely, so the J call is doubtful. CDR1 and CDR2 from the germline V gene are SQVTM and ANQGSEA. The CDR3 length is 16 residues.